The 16 T cell receptor beta chains below all came from one sample that was sequenced in a study of cytomegalovirus exposure and HLA in healthy donors. With 60 Vbeta and 13 Jbeta primers, the PCR was carried out. Sequencing was performed with immunoSEQ multiplex PCR; in TCRdb, only in-frame clones are kept and a portion is missing. The profile covers around 130,000 clones, with 81% appearing a single time and more than 1.5% taken by the ten largest. Sequences were obtained from PBMCs. These receptors all stem from a middle-aged man in good health and CMV-seronegative.

This rearrangement joins TRBV9 to TRBJ2-7; the match to TRBD1 covers 7 bases. J was trimmed by 0 bases and V by 0 bases; bases with no gene match: 3. The CDR3 loop spans 15 amino acids. CDR1 is SGDLS and CDR2 is YYNGEE in the germline V gene. The CDR3 loop is CASSVGTGNSYEQYF. The CDR3 DNA sequence: TGTGCCAGCAGCGTAGGGACAGGAAACTCCTACGAGCAGTACTTC.

The gene calls are TRBV7-2 and TRBJ1-1; D unresolved. The V end lost 3 bases, the J end lost 6 bases, and 14 bases lay between the germline ends. CDR3 size: 14 residues. The germline gives CDR1 SGHTA, CDR2 FQGNSA. The CDR3 DNA is TGTGCCAGCAGCTTCGGAGGGAAAAGGTCTGAAGCTTTCTTT. It is translated as CASSFGGKRSEAFF.

In DNA form, the CDR3 reads TGTGCCAGCAGTTTAACGGGACAGAGAATCCACTATGGCTACACCTTC. This codes for CASSLTGQRIHYGYTF. The chain combines TRBV28 with TRBJ1-2; 7 positions match TRBD1. After removal of 2 bases from V and 3 bases from J, the junction contained 9 bases not matched to a gene. Germline V gene sequence: CDR1 MDHEN, CDR2 SYDVKM. The CDR3 totals 16 residues.

This clone has more than one count but fewer than ten. The CDR3 region is CASSLDARMNTEAFF. Here the CDR3 DNA reads TGTGCCAGCAGCTTAGACGCCAGGATGAACACTGAAGCTTTCTTT. The J gene is TRBJ1-1, the V gene TRBV11-3; D is uncertain. Germline assignment: CDR1 SGHNT and CDR2 YENEEA. V lost 0 bases and J 0 bases, leaving 8 bases between the germline ends. This CDR3 has 15 amino acids.

The chain uses TRBV30 and TRBJ2-2, with 10 nucleotides matching TRBD2. From germline, CDR1 is GTSNPN and CDR2 SVGIG (reference sequence). Germline trimming cut 2 bases from V and 0 bases from J; bases unmatched to any gene: 6. The CDR3 covers 17 residues. The CDR3 DNA is TGTGCCTGGAGTAGAATAGCGGGGGGTACGAACACCGGGGAGCTGTTTTTT. Encoded protein: CAWSRIAGGTNTGELFF.

V is TRBV6-1 and J is TRBJ1-5, with TRBD1 as a possible D gene (6 bases). The germline V gene encodes CDR1 MNHNS and CDR2 SASEGT. CDR3 length: 15 residues. Trimming shortened V by 10 bases and J by 6 bases, and 22 bases separated the two germline ends. The CDR3 coding sequence is TGTGCCACCCTACCCGGACAGATAAATCGTCAGCCCCAGCATTTT. Protein: CATLPGQINRQPQHF.

This clone was counted many times. This chain connects TRBV6-5 to TRBJ1-2, with TRBD1 matching 7 bases. The CDR3 is 14 residues long. Germline values: CDR1 MNHEY, CDR2 SVGAGI. V was pared by 5 bases and J by 4 bases, with 7 bases of the junction left unmatched. CDR3 protein: CASSPPAGGYGYTF. The CDR3 bases are TGTGCCAGCAGTCCCCCTGCAGGGGGCTATGGCTACACCTTC.

V gene TRBV10-3 combines with J gene TRBJ1-2, with 7 nucleotides matching TRBD1. V lost 2 bases and J lost 4; bases outside the gene matches: 4. The CDR3 spans 14 residues. Germline V gives CDR1 ENHRY, CDR2 SYGVKD. The CDR3 spells CAISEVSGGYGYTF. The CDR3 nucleotides read TGTGCCATCAGTGAGGTGTCAGGGGGCTATGGCTACACCTTC.

The chain joins TRBV5-4 to TRBJ1-2; 9 bases match TRBD1. Germline values: CDR1 SGHNT, CDR2 YYREEE (reference sequence). J gave up 9 bases and V 0 bases, and 6 bases lay outside the gene matches. The CDR3 sequence is 14 residues long. CDR3 nucleotides: TGTGCCAGCAGCTTGGCGGACAGGGGTCTGAGCTACACCTTC. Translating it yields CASSLADRGLSYTF.

The V and J genes are TRBV4-3 and TRBJ1-6, with D possibly being TRBD1 (5 bases). V was trimmed by 0 bases and J by 7 bases, leaving 13 bases between them. This CDR3 region has 16 residues. The germline V gene encodes CDR1 LGHNA and CDR2 YSLEER. The CDR3 nucleotides are TGCGCCAGCAGCCAAGAAGGGGTCCTCTCCAATTCACCCCTCCACTTT. This codes for CASSQEGVLSNSPLHF.

The genes are TRBV28 and TRBJ1-4; D gene uncertain. This CDR3 has 14 residues. V was trimmed by 10 bases and J by 2 bases, leaving 14 bases between them. The germline V gene encodes CDR1 MDHEN and CDR2 SYDVKM. This chain's CDR3 is CATRPSRTNEKLFF. CDR3 nucleotides: TGTGCCACCCGCCCGTCGAGGACTAATGAAAAACTGTTTTTT.

The chain joins TRBV7-6 to TRBJ1-4; TRBD1 agrees at 9 bases. Per the germline V gene, CDR1 is SGHVS and CDR2 is FNYEAQ. The CDR3 is made up of 15 amino acids. V trimming: 5 bases; J trimming: 3 bases; junction bases outside the gene matches: 4. CDR3 DNA: TGTGCCAGCAGCCTCCGGGACAGGGCTAATGAAAAACTGTTTTTT. It codes for CASSLRDRANEKLFF.

This clone was seen once. At one end, the junction sequence differs from germline, possibly due to a read error. The chain recombines TRBV5-4 with TRBJ2-3, with TRBD1 identical over 9 bases. The germline V gene encodes CDR1 SGHNT and CDR2 YYREEE (reference sequence). This CDR3 region has 16 residues. The CDR3 reads CAGSLIGTGPADTQYF. CDR3 in DNA: TGTGCCGGCAGCTTGATCGGGACAGGGCCCGCAGATACGCAGTATTTT.

V is TRBV6-5 and J is TRBJ2-2; D call uncertain. Per germline, CDR1 MNHEY and CDR2 SVGAGI. Trimming took off 4 bases at V and 0 bases at J, with 9 bases between the two ends. CDR3 length: 15 amino acids. The CDR3 bases are TGTGCCAGCAGTTGGGCCAGTCCGAACACCGGGGAGCTGTTTTTT. Protein: CASSWASPNTGELFF.

The gene calls are TRBV27 and TRBJ2-7; 9 bases are shared with TRBD1. The germline V gene encodes CDR1 MNHEY and CDR2 SMNVEV (reference sequence). The V segment lost 6 bases and the J segment 4 bases; nucleotides outside the gene matches: 10. The CDR3 extends over 15 amino acids. As DNA, the CDR3 is TGTGCCAGCAGCCTCACCCGGGACAGGGCTTACGAGCAGTACTTC. It yields the protein CASSLTRDRAYEQYF.

The chain employs TRBV30 and TRBJ2-7; D might be TRBD1 (7 bases). CDR3 length: 14 residues. The V end was cut by 0 bases, the J end by 4 bases, with 13 bases between. Germline V lookup: CDR1 GTSNPN, CDR2 SVGIG (reference sequence). CDR3 nucleotide sequence: TGTGCCTGGAGTGTACGACAGGGAGGATACGAGCAGTACTTC. It is translated as CAWSVRQGGYEQYF.